This T cell receptor beta chain came from a study of cytomegalovirus exposure and HLA in healthy donors. Profiling relied on immunoSEQ multiplex PCR, and the TCRdb table lists in-frame clones only, not all of them. Seen here are roughly 120,000 clones, around nine tenths observed once, and the top ten hold roughly 6.3%. The germline V gene encodes CDR1 KGHSH and CDR2 LQKENI. This CDR3 region has 15 residues. Unmatched junction bases numbered 7, after V lost 4 bases and J lost 7 bases. This clone came up once. The gene calls are TRBV18 and TRBJ1-4; 9 bases line up with TRBD1. Sequencing was done on a sample of PBMCs. The receptor was isolated from a woman in her late teens or twenties in good health and CMV-seropositive. CDR3 residues: CASSQDRGLSEKLFF. For the CDR3, the DNA is TGTGCCAGCTCACAGGACAGGGGACTTTCTGAAAAACTGTTTTTT.